The text below deals with one TCR beta chain. How the authors handled the data: Estimation of nucleated cell counts was performed using reference gene primer amplification. Generated by immunoSEQ multiplex PCR, the TCRdb table keeps only in-frame clones and is missing some. Clone size and V and J calls were adopted from that table, with D and trimming inferred from the DNA. Of approximately 190,000 clones detected, around 77% appear once; the ten largest clones hold around 15%. V gave up 4 bases and J gave up 8 bases, with 12 bases separating them. The CDR3 is 13 amino acids. CDR1 is MNHEY, CDR2 SVGEGT, per germline. This record comes from a study of blood T cell repertoires in COVID-19. The overall study: Material from acute and convalescent COVID-19 was sourced from the United States, Italy and Spain. Nucleic acid was either cDNA or gDNA, and it came from T cells, B-cell-depleted T cells, or PBMCs.

The chain couples TRBV6-2 or TRBV6-3 to TRBJ1-3, with D hard to call. Material for sequencing was peripheral blood. The receptor was derived from a man between 60 and 75 years old with active or convalescent COVID-19. This CDR3 reads CASSSGVRDTIYF. DNA for the CDR3: TGTGCCAGCAGTTCCGGGGTTCGAGACACCATATATTTT.